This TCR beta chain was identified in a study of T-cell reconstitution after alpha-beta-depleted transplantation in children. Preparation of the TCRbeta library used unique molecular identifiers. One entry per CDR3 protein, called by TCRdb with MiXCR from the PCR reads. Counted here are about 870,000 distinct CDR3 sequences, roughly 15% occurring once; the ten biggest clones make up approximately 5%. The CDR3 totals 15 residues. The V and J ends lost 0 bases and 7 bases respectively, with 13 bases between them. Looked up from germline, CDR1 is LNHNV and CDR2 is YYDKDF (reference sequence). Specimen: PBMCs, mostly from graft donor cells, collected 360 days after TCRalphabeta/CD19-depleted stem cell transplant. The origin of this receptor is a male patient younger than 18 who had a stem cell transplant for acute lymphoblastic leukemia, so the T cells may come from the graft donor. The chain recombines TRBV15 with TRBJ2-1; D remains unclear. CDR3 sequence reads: CATSREGRNWNEQFF. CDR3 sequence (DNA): TGTGCCACCAGCAGAGAGGGTAGAAATTGGAATGAGCAGTTCTTC.